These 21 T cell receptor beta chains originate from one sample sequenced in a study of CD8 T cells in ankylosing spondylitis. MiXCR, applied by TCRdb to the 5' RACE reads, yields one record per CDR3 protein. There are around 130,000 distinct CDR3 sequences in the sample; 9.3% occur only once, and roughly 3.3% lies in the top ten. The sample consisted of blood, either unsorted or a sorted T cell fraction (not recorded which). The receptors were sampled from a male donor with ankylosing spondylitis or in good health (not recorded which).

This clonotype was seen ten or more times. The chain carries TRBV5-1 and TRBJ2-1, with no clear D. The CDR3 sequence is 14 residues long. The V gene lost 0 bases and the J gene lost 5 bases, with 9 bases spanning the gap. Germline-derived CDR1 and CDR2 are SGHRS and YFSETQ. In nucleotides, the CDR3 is TGCGCCAGCAGCTTGGCCCCACAAAACAATGAGCAGTTCTTC. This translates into CASSLAPQNNEQFF.

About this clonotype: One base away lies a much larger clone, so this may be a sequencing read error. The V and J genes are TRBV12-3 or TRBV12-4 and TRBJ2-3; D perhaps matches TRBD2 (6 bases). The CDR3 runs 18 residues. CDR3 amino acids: CACSVSLAGPLGADTQYF. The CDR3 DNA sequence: TGTGCCTGCAGTGTGAGTCTGGCGGGACCTCTTGGGGCAGATACGCAGTATTTT.

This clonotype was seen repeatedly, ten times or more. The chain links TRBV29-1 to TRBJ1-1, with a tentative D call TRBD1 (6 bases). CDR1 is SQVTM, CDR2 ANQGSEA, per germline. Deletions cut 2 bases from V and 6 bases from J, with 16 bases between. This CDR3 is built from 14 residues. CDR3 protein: CSVEPLGRGAEAFF. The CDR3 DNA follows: TGCAGCGTTGAACCACTGGGCAGGGGAGCTGAAGCTTTCTTT.

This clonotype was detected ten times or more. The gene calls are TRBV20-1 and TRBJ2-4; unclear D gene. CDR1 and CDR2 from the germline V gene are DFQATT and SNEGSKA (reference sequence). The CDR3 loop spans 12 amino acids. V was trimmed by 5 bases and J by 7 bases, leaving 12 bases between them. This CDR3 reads CSAEAGPNIQYF. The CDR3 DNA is TGCAGTGCTGAGGCCGGACCGAACATTCAGTACTTC.

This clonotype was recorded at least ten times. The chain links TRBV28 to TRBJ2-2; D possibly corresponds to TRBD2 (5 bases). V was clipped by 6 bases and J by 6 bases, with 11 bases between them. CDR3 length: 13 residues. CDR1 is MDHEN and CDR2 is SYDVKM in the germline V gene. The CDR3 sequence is CASRDLASGELFF. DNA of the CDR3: TGTGCCAGCAGGGATTTAGCGTCCGGGGAGCTGTTTTTT.

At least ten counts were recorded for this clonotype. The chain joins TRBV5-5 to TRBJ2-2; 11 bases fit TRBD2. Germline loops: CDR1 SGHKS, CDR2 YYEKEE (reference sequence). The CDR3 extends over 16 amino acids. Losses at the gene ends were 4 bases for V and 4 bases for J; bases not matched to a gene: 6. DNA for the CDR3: TGTGCCAGCAGCCCGGGACTAGCGGAGCCCACCGGGGAGCTGTTTTTT. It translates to CASSPGLAEPTGELFF.

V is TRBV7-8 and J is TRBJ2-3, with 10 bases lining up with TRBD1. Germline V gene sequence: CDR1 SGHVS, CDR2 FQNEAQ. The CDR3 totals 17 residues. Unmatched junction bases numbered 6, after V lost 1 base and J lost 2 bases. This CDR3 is CASSLGQGQGSTDTQYF. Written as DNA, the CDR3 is TGTGCCAGCAGCTTAGGCCAGGGACAGGGGTCCACAGATACGCAGTATTTT.

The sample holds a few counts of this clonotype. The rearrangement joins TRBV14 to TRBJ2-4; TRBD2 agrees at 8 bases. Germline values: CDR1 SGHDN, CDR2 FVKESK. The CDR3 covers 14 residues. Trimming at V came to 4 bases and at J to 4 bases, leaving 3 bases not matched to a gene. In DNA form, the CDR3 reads TGTGCCAGCAGCCCGGGACTAGAGAAAAACATTCAGTACTTC. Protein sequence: CASSPGLEKNIQYF.

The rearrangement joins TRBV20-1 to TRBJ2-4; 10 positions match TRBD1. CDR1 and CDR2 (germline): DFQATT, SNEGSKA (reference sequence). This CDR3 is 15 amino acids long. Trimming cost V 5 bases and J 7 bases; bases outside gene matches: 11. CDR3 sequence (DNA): TGCAGTGCTTTTCCCCCGGGACAGGGGTGGAACATTCAGTACTTC. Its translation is CSAFPPGQGWNIQYF.

The CDR3 sequence is CASSWGRLVKETQYF. The CDR3, as DNA: TGTGCCAGCAGCTGGGGACGGTTGGTCAAAGAGACCCAGTACTTC. The chain recombines TRBV5-6 with TRBJ2-5; D may correspond to TRBD1 or TRBD2 (5 bases each). The germline CDR1 and CDR2 sequences are SGHDT and YYEEEE. The V end was cut by 3 bases, the J end by 3 bases, with 15 bases between. CDR3 length: 15 residues.

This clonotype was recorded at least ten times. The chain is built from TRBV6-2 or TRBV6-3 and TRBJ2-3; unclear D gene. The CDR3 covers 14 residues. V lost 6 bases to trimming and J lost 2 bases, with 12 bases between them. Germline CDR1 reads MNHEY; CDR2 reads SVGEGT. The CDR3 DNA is TGTGCCAGCAGATCAGGTCTTTTCACAGATACGCAGTATTTT. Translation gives CASRSGLFTDTQYF.

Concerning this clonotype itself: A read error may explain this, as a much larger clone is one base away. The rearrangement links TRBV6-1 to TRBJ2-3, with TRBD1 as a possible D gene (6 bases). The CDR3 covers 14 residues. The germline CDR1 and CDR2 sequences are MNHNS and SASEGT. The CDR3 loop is CASRIRGATATQYF. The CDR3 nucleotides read TGTGCCAGCAGAATCAGGGGAGCCACAGCTACGCAGTATTTT.

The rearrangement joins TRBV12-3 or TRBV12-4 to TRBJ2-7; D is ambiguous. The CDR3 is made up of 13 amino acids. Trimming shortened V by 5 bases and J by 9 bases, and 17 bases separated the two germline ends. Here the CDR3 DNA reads TGTGCCAGCAGTCACTCACGCCGACGGACGCAGTACTTC. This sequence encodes CASSHSRRRTQYF.

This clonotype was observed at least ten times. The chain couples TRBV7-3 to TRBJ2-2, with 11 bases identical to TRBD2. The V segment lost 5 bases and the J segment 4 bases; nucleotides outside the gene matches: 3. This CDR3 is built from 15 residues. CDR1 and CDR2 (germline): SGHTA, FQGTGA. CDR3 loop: CASSRLAGSTGELFF. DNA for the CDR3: TGTGCCAGCAGCCGACTAGCGGGGTCCACCGGGGAGCTGTTTTTT.

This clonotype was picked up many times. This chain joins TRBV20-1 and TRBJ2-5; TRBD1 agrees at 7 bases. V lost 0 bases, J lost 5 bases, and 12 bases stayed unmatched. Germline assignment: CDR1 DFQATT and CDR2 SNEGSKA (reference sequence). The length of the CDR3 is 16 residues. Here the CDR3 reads CSARDSKTGELETQYF. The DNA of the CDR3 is TGCAGTGCTAGAGATTCGAAAACAGGGGAATTGGAGACCCAGTACTTC.

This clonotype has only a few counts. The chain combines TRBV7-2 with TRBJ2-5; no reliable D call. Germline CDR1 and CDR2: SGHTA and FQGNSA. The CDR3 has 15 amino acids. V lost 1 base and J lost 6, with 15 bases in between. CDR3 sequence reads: CASSLGSKRVKTQYF. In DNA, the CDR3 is TGTGCCAGCAGCTTAGGGTCCAAGCGTGTGAAGACCCAGTACTTC.

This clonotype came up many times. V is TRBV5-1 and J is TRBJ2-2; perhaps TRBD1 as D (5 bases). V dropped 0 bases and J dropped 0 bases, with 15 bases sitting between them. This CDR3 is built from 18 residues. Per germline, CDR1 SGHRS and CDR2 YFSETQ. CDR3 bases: TGCGCCAGCAGCTTGGCCTCTATGACAGCACCGAACACCGGGGAGCTGTTTTTT. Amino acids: CASSLASMTAPNTGELFF.

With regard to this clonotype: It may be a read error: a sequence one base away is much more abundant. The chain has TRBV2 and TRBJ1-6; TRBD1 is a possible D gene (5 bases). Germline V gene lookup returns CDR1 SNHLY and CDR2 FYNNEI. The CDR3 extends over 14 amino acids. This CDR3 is CSSSQTGVNSPLHF. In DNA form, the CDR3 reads TGTTCCAGCAGTCAAACGGGGGTGAATTCACCCCTCCACTTT.

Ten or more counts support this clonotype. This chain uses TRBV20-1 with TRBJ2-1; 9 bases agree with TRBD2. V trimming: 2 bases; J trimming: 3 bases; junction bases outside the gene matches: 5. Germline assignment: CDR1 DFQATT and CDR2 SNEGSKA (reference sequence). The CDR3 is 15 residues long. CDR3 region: CSARRSGRYYNEQFF. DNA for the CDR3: TGCAGTGCTAGACGGAGCGGGAGGTACTACAATGAGCAGTTCTTC.

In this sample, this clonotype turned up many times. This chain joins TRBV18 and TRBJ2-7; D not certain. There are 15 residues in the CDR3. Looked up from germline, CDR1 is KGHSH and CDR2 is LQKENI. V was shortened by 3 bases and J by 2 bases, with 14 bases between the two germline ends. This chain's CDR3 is CASSPVPEATYEQYF. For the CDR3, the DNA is TGTGCCAGCTCACCGGTCCCAGAGGCGACCTACGAGCAGTACTTC.

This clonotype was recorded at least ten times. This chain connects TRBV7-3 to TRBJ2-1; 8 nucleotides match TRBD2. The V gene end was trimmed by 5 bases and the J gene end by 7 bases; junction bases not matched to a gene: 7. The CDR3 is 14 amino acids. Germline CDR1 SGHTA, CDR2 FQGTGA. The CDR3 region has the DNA TGTGCCAGCAGCCCAAGCGGGGGTGGTAATGAGCAGTTCTTC. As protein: CASSPSGGGNEQFF.